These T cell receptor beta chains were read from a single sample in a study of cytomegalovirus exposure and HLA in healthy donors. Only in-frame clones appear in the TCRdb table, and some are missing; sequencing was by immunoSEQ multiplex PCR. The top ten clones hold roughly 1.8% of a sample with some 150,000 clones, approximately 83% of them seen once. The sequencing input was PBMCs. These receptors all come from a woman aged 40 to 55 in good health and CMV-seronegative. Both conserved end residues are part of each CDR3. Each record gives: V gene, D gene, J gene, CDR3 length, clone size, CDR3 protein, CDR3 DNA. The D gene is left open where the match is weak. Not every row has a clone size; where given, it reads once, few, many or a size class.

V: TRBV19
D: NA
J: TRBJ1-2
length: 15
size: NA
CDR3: CASHRGDTSNYGYTF
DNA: TGTGCCAGCCATCGAGGGGACACTTCTAACTATGGCTACACCTTC

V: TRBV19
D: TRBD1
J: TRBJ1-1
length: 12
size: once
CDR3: CASTWTGAEAFF
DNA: TGTGCCAGCACTTGGACAGGGGCTGAAGCTTTCTTT

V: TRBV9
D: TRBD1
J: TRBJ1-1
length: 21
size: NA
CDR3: CASSAAWDRGEVALMNTEAFF
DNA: TGTGCCAGCAGCGCCGCCTGGGACAGGGGAGAAGTAGCCCTCATGAACACTGAAGCTTTCTTT

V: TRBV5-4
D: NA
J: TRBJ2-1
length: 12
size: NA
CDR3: CASSSYRYEQFF
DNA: TGTGCCAGCAGCTCATACAGGTATGAGCAGTTCTTC

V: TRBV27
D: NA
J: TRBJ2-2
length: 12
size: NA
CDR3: CASRERIGELFF
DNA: TGTGCCAGCAGGGAGAGGATCGGGGAGCTGTTTTTT

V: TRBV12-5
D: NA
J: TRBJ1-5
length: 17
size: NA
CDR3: CASGWGVLTSSNQPQHF
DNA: TGTGCTAGTGGTTGGGGAGTTCTTACCAGTAGCAATCAGCCCCAGCATTTT

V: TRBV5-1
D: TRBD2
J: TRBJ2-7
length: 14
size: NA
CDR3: CASSFTSGNYEQYF
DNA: TGCGCCAGCAGCTTTACTAGCGGGAATTACGAGCAGTACTTC

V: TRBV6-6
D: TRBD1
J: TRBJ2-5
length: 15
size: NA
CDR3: CASSRDRGGQETQYF
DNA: TGTGCCAGCAGCCGCGACAGGGGTGGACAAGAGACCCAGTACTTC

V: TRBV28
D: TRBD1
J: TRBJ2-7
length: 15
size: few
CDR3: CASSLTGQVRYEQYF
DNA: TGTGCCAGCAGTTTAACGGGACAGGTCCGTTACGAGCAGTACTTC

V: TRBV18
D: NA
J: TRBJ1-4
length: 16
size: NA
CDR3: CASSRTSSGTNEKLFF
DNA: TGTGCCAGCTCACGCACAAGCAGCGGAACTAATGAAAAACTGTTTTTT

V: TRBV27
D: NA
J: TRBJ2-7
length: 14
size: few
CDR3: CASSFLLSGSEQYF
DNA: TGTGCCAGCAGTTTCCTTCTCTCGGGGAGCGAGCAGTACTTC

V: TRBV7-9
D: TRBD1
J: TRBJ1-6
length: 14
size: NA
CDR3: CASSLGQDNSPLHF
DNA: TGTGCCAGCAGCTTGGGACAGGATAATTCACCCCTCCACTTT

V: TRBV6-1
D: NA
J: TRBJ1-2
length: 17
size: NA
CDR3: CASSEARRSYRRDGYTF
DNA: TGTGCCAGCAGTGAAGCGAGGAGGTCATATAGGCGAGATGGCTACACCTTC

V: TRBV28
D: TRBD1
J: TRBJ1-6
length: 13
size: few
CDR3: CASSPGTGLTLHF
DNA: TGTGCCAGCAGTCCCGGGACAGGGCTAACCCTCCACTTT

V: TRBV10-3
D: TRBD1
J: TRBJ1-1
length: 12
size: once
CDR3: CAIRTGDTEAFF
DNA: TGTGCCATACGGACAGGGGACACTGAAGCTTTCTTT

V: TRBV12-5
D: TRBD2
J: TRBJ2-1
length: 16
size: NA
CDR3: CASGLSGGTPLDEQFF
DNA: TGTGCTAGTGGCCTCAGCGGGGGAACCCCCTTGGATGAGCAGTTCTTC

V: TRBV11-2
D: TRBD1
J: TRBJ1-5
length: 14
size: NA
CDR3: CASSSGQGVQPQHF
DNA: TGTGCCAGCAGCTCTGGACAGGGGGTACAGCCCCAGCATTTT

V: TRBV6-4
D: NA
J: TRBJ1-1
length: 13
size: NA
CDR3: CASSGREGTEAFF
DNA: TGTGCCAGCAGTGGCAGGGAGGGCACTGAAGCTTTCTTT

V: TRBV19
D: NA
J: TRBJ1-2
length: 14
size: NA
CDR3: CASSKWTESHGYTF
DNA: TGTGCCAGTAGTAAATGGACAGAAAGCCATGGCTACACCTTC

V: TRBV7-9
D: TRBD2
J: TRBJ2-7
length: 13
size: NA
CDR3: CASSSPDSGALHF
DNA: TGTGCCAGCAGCTCACCCGACAGCGGGGCGCTCCACTTC

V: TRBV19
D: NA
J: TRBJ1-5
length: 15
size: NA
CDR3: CASSRLDSSNQPQHF
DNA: TGTGCCAGTAGTCGACTGGACTCTAGCAATCAGCCCCAGCATTTT

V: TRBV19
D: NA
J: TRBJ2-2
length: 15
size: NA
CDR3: CASTHWAGNTGELFF
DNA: TGTGCCAGTACCCACTGGGCAGGTAACACCGGGGAGCTGTTTTTT

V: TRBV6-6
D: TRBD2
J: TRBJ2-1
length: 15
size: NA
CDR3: CASSYVSGNYNEQFF
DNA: TGTGCCAGCAGTTACGTTAGCGGGAATTACAATGAGCAGTTCTTC

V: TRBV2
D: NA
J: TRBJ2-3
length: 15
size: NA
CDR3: CASSVAYTSTDTQYF
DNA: TGTGCCAGCAGCGTAGCGTACACTAGCACAGATACGCAGTATTTT

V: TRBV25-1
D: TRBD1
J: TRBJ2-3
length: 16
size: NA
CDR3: CASSETPGQGGDTQYF
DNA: TGTGCCAGCAGTGAAACTCCGGGACAGGGTGGAGATACGCAGTATTTT

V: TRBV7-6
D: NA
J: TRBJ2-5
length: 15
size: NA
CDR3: CASSLTQGAAETQYF
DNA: TGTGCCAGCAGCTTAACACAGGGAGCGGCGGAGACCCAGTACTTC

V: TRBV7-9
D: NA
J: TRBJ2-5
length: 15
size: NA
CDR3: CSSSLLVGNQETQYF
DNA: TGTTCCAGCAGCTTACTAGTGGGTAACCAAGAGACCCAGTACTTC

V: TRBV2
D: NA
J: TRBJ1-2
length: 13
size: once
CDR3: CASSERVNYGYTF
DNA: TGTGCCAGCAGTGAACGGGTGAACTATGGCTACACCTTC

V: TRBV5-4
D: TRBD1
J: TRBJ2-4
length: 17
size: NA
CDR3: CASSSGSPGQGENIQYF
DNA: TGTGCCAGCAGCTCGGGAAGTCCGGGACAGGGCGAAAACATTCAGTACTTC

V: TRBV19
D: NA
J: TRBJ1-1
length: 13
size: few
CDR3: CASVNKRNTEAFF
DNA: TGTGCCAGCGTCAATAAGAGGAACACTGAAGCTTTCTTT

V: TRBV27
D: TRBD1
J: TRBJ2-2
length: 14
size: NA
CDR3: CASSLTGASGELFF
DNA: TGTGCCAGCAGTTTAACAGGGGCCTCCGGGGAGCTGTTTTTT

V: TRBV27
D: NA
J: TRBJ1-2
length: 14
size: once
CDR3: CASSLAGRSYGYTF
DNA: TGTGCCAGCAGTTTAGCGGGTCGCTCCTATGGCTACACCTTC

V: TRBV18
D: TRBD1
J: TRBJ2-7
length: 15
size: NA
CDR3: CASSPAGQGAYEQYF
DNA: TGTGCCAGCTCACCAGCAGGACAGGGGGCCTACGAGCAGTACTTC

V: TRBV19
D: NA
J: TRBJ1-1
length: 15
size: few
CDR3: CASSMASGGNTEAFF
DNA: TGTGCCAGTAGCATGGCCTCCGGGGGGAACACTGAAGCTTTCTTT

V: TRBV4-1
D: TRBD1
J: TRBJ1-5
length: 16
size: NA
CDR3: CASSQAGTGRNQPQHF
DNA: TGCGCCAGCAGCCAAGCCGGGACAGGACGCAATCAGCCCCAGCATTTT

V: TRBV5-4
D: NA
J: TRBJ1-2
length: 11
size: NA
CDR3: CASSFLGGYTF
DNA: TGTGCCAGCAGCTTCCTAGGTGGCTACACCTTC

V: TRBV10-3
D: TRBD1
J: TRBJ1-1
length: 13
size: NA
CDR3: CALQTGPNTEAFF
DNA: TGTGCCTTGCAGACAGGGCCTAACACTGAAGCTTTCTTT

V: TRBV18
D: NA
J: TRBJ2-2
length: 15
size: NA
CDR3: CASSPRTRQTGELFF
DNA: TGTGCCAGCTCACCCCGAACCAGGCAGACCGGGGAGCTGTTTTTT

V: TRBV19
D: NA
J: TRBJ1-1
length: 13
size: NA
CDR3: CASSIGAMAGAFF
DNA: TGTGCCAGTAGTATAGGGGCTATGGCAGGAGCTTTCTTT

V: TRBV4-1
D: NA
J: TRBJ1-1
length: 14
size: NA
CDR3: CASSSRSAPTEAFF
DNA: TGCGCCAGCAGCTCCCGCAGCGCCCCAACTGAAGCTTTCTTT

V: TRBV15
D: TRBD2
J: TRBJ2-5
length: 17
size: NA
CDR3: CATSRDPTSGGRETQYF
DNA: TGTGCCACCAGCAGAGATCCCACTAGCGGGGGAAGGGAGACCCAGTACTTC

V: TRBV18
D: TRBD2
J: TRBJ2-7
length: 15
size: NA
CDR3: CASSPFGGGTYEQYF
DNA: TGTGCCAGCTCACCGTTCGGGGGGGGGACCTACGAGCAGTACTTC